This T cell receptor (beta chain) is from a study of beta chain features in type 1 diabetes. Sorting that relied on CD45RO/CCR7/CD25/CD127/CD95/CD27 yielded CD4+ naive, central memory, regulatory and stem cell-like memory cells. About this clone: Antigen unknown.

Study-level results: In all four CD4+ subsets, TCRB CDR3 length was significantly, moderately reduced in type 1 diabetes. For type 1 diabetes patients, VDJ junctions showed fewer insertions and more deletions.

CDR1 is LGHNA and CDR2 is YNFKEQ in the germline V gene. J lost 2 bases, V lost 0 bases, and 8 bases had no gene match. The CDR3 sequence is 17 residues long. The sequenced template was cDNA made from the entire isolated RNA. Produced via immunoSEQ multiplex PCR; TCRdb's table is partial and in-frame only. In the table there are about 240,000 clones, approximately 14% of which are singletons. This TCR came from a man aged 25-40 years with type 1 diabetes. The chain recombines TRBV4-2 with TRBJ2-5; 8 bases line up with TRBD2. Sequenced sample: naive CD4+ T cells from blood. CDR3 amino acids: CASSQDRGSGVQETQYF. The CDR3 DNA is TGTGCCAGCAGCCAAGATCGAGGTAGCGGGGTTCAAGAGACCCAGTACTTC.